The entry that follows covers one T cell receptor beta chain sequence. Trimming cost V 5 bases and J 0 bases, with 13 bases left between them. The CDR3 has 15 residues. Germline V CDR1 and CDR2: LNHDA, SQIVND (reference sequence). The sample originates from a study of blood T cell repertoires in COVID-19. Some clones are missing from TCRdb's copy, which holds only in-frame ones; the method was immunoSEQ multiplex PCR. The data show a few hundred thousand clones, about nine tenths seen once. The sample taken for sequencing was PBMCs or T cells enriched from blood (not recorded which). The chain couples TRBV19 to TRBJ1-2; TRBD1 is a possible D gene (6 bases). The receptor comes from a woman between 40 and 50 years old who had been exposed to COVID-19. The CDR3 sequence: CASSPRTDTNYGYTF. The CDR3 DNA is TGTGCCAGTAGTCCGCGGACAGATACTAACTATGGCTACACCTTC.